Listed below are T cell receptor beta chains from one sample, sequenced in a study of blood T cell repertoires in COVID-19. Repertoires were generated with immunoSEQ multiplex PCR, while TCRdb's copy carries only in-frame clones and drops some. The sample lists roughly 150,000 clones, around nine tenths occurring once. The sample was peripheral blood. All receptors come from a woman older than 75 with COVID-19, enrolled during active disease. The CDR3 runs from the conserved cysteine through the conserved F or W. A D gene is named only where the DNA matches it firmly. The listing skips clone size in some rows; elsewhere it reads once, few, many or a size class.

v_gene: TRBV2
j_gene: TRBJ1-2
abundance: .
d_gene: TRBD1
CDR3nt: TGTGCCAGCACCCCGGACAGGGTTGAATCCTATGGCTACACCTTC
CDR3aa: CASTPDRVESYGYTF

v_gene: TRBV4-3
j_gene: TRBJ1-2
abundance: .
d_gene: .
CDR3nt: TGCGCCAGCAGCCAACCCCAAGGAGGGGATGGCGGCTACACCTTC
CDR3aa: CASSQPQGGDGGYTF

v_gene: TRBV7-9
j_gene: TRBJ2-3
abundance: .
d_gene: .
CDR3nt: TGTGCCAGCAGGAGGATTTTAAGAGAAGATACGCAGTATTTT
CDR3aa: CASRRILREDTQYF

v_gene: TRBV19
j_gene: TRBJ1-6
abundance: once
d_gene: .
CDR3nt: TGTGCCAGTAGTAGTGGACAGAGGACACCCCTCCACTTT
CDR3aa: CASSSGQRTPLHF

v_gene: TRBV6-2/TRBV6-3
j_gene: TRBJ1-1
abundance: few
d_gene: TRBD1
CDR3nt: TGTGCCAGCAGTTACTCCCCTCCCAGGGGGCAAGGGGGGAACACTGAAGCTTTCTTT
CDR3aa: CASSYSPPRGQGGNTEAFF

v_gene: TRBV6-2/TRBV6-3
j_gene: TRBJ2-2
abundance: .
d_gene: TRBD2
CDR3nt: TGTGCCAGCAGTGGGCTAGCGGGAGTCACCGGGGAGCTGTTTTTT
CDR3aa: CASSGLAGVTGELFF

v_gene: TRBV27
j_gene: TRBJ2-7
abundance: .
d_gene: .
CDR3nt: TGTGCCAGCAGTTTACCTCAGGACAGACCCGAGCAGTACTTC
CDR3aa: CASSLPQDRPEQYF

v_gene: TRBV18
j_gene: TRBJ2-2
abundance: .
d_gene: TRBD1
CDR3nt: TGTGCCAGCTCACCCTCTCCAGGACAGGGCTTCATCGGGGAGCTGTTTTTT
CDR3aa: CASSPSPGQGFIGELFF

v_gene: TRBV6-5
j_gene: TRBJ1-4
abundance: .
d_gene: .
CDR3nt: TGTGCCAGCAGGCAAGGGGGAACTAATGAAAAACTGTTTTTT
CDR3aa: CASRQGGTNEKLFF

v_gene: TRBV18
j_gene: TRBJ2-2
abundance: .
d_gene: TRBD1
CDR3nt: TGTGCCAGCTCAACTCCGGGACAGGGGGACACCGGGGAGCTGTTTTTT
CDR3aa: CASSTPGQGDTGELFF

v_gene: TRBV19
j_gene: TRBJ1-2
abundance: .
d_gene: TRBD1
CDR3nt: TGTGCCAGTAGGAGGGACAGGACAAACTATGGCTACACCTTC
CDR3aa: CASRRDRTNYGYTF

v_gene: TRBV5-1
j_gene: TRBJ2-1
abundance: .
d_gene: TRBD2
CDR3nt: TGCGCCAGCAGCATAGCGGGCTCCTACAATGAGCAGTTCTTC
CDR3aa: CASSIAGSYNEQFF

v_gene: TRBV5-1
j_gene: TRBJ1-6
abundance: .
d_gene: TRBD1
CDR3nt: TGCGCCAGCAGCTTGGCCAGGTCAGGGGGCAATTCACCCCTCCACTTT
CDR3aa: CASSLARSGGNSPLHF

v_gene: TRBV29-1
j_gene: TRBJ2-1
abundance: .
d_gene: .
CDR3nt: TGCAGCGGGGCCGGGGGGCCATTTGAGCAGTTCTTC
CDR3aa: CSGAGGPFEQFF

v_gene: TRBV9
j_gene: TRBJ1-3
abundance: .
d_gene: TRBD1
CDR3nt: TGTGCCAGCAGCGCGGACAGGGGAGAGGGCCCCATATATTTT
CDR3aa: CASSADRGEGPIYF

v_gene: TRBV4-1
j_gene: TRBJ1-1
abundance: .
d_gene: .
CDR3nt: TGCGCCAGCAGCCTTTCACCGGGACTGAAAAACACTGAAGCTTTCTTT
CDR3aa: CASSLSPGLKNTEAFF

v_gene: TRBV19
j_gene: TRBJ2-1
abundance: .
d_gene: TRBD2
CDR3nt: TGTGCCAGTAGTACGGGGAGGGACTTAGGGCACCGCCTGAAAAATGAGCAGTTCTTC
CDR3aa: CASSTGRDLGHRLKNEQFF

v_gene: TRBV2
j_gene: TRBJ2-7
abundance: .
d_gene: .
CDR3nt: TGTGCCAGCAGTGAAGGACTGCGGGCTGGCGAGCAGTACTTC
CDR3aa: CASSEGLRAGEQYF

v_gene: TRBV5-1
j_gene: TRBJ2-1
abundance: .
d_gene: .
CDR3nt: TGCGCCAGCAGCTTGACCCTACCCCCCAATGAGCAGTTCTTC
CDR3aa: CASSLTLPPNEQFF

v_gene: TRBV4-3
j_gene: TRBJ1-2
abundance: .
d_gene: TRBD1
CDR3nt: TGCGCCAGCAGCCAAGATCGGACAGGTGGCTACACCTTC
CDR3aa: CASSQDRTGGYTF

v_gene: TRBV28
j_gene: TRBJ2-7
abundance: .
d_gene: .
CDR3nt: TGTGCCAGCAGGCCCCCAGGGATCCACGAGCAGTACTTC
CDR3aa: CASRPPGIHEQYF

v_gene: TRBV19
j_gene: TRBJ1-1
abundance: .
d_gene: TRBD1
CDR3nt: TGTGCCAGTGAACTCAGGACAGGCGGTGAAGCTTTCTTT
CDR3aa: CASELRTGGEAFF

v_gene: TRBV6-5
j_gene: TRBJ1-2
abundance: .
d_gene: .
CDR3nt: TGTGCCAGCCGGGATGGAGTTTATGGCTACACCTTC
CDR3aa: CASRDGVYGYTF

v_gene: TRBV25-1
j_gene: TRBJ2-7
abundance: once
d_gene: TRBD1
CDR3nt: TGTGCCAGCAGTGAATATCAATGGGACAGGGGCTCCTACGAGCAGTACTTC
CDR3aa: CASSEYQWDRGSYEQYF

v_gene: TRBV28
j_gene: TRBJ1-6
abundance: .
d_gene: TRBD1
CDR3nt: TGTGCCACCCAGGACAGGTCCAATTCACCCCTCCACTTT
CDR3aa: CATQDRSNSPLHF

v_gene: TRBV5-5
j_gene: TRBJ2-7
abundance: .
d_gene: .
CDR3nt: TGTGCCAGCAGCTTGGGAGCGCCCGAGACCGAGCAGTACTTC
CDR3aa: CASSLGAPETEQYF

v_gene: TRBV28
j_gene: TRBJ2-1
abundance: .
d_gene: TRBD2
CDR3nt: TGTGCCAGCACCCCGCTGACTAGCTGGAATGAGCAGTTCTTC
CDR3aa: CASTPLTSWNEQFF

v_gene: TRBV27
j_gene: TRBJ2-5
abundance: .
d_gene: TRBD1
CDR3nt: TGTGCCAGCTGGGACAGGGTACAAGAGACCCAGTACTTC
CDR3aa: CASWDRVQETQYF

v_gene: TRBV6-2/TRBV6-3
j_gene: TRBJ2-5
abundance: .
d_gene: TRBD2
CDR3nt: TGTGCCAGCAGTTGGACTAGCGGGTTTGAGACCCAGTACTTC
CDR3aa: CASSWTSGFETQYF

v_gene: TRBV5-1
j_gene: TRBJ1-3
abundance: few
d_gene: .
CDR3nt: TGCGCCAGCAGCTTGGATCGGGGGATAGGAAACACCATATATTTT
CDR3aa: CASSLDRGIGNTIYF

v_gene: TRBV29-1
j_gene: TRBJ2-7
abundance: .
d_gene: TRBD2
CDR3nt: TGCAGCGTTGAAGAAGGCGGGAGAGGCGAGCAGTACTTC
CDR3aa: CSVEEGGRGEQYF

v_gene: TRBV7-2
j_gene: TRBJ2-1
abundance: .
d_gene: .
CDR3nt: TGTGCCAGCAGCTTTGACGGGTTGAATGAGCAGTTCTTC
CDR3aa: CASSFDGLNEQFF

v_gene: TRBV7-8
j_gene: TRBJ1-3
abundance: .
d_gene: .
CDR3nt: TGTGCCAGCAGCCCCCTGGGAAACACCATATATTTT
CDR3aa: CASSPLGNTIYF

v_gene: TRBV19
j_gene: TRBJ2-5
abundance: .
d_gene: .
CDR3nt: TGTGCCAGTAGTTCGAGGGGGGGCGGAGAGACCCAGTACTTC
CDR3aa: CASSSRGGGETQYF

v_gene: TRBV19
j_gene: TRBJ2-7
abundance: .
d_gene: .
CDR3nt: TGTGCCAGTAAAAGAGGCAGGGGTGACGAGCAGTACTTC
CDR3aa: CASKRGRGDEQYF

v_gene: TRBV18
j_gene: TRBJ2-7
abundance: .
d_gene: TRBD2
CDR3nt: TGTGCCAGCTCCCCGGGACTAGCGGATTCCTACGAGCAGTACTTC
CDR3aa: CASSPGLADSYEQYF

v_gene: TRBV28
j_gene: TRBJ2-7
abundance: .
d_gene: TRBD1
CDR3nt: TGTGCCAGCAGTTTAGGGACAGGGGCCTACGAGCAGTACTTC
CDR3aa: CASSLGTGAYEQYF

v_gene: TRBV7-9
j_gene: TRBJ1-1
abundance: .
d_gene: TRBD1
CDR3nt: TGTGCCAGCAGCTTAGGTGGACAGGGGAACACTGAAGCTTTCTTT
CDR3aa: CASSLGGQGNTEAFF

v_gene: TRBV9
j_gene: TRBJ2-2
abundance: .
d_gene: TRBD1
CDR3nt: TGTGCCAGCACCGGGGGGACAGGGGGCACCGGGGAGCTGTTTTTT
CDR3aa: CASTGGTGGTGELFF

v_gene: TRBV5-6
j_gene: TRBJ2-1
abundance: .
d_gene: .
CDR3nt: TGTGCCAGCAGCGGGAGACACGGGTTCGATGAGCAGTTCTTC
CDR3aa: CASSGRHGFDEQFF

v_gene: TRBV15
j_gene: TRBJ2-3
abundance: .
d_gene: .
CDR3nt: TGTGCCACCAGTACAGGCGGCACAGATACGCAGTATTTT
CDR3aa: CATSTGGTDTQYF

v_gene: TRBV15
j_gene: TRBJ2-3
abundance: .
d_gene: .
CDR3nt: TGTGCCACCAGCAGGACAGGGCTGACGGGAGGGCGTACAGATACGCAGTATTTT
CDR3aa: CATSRTGLTGGRTDTQYF

v_gene: TRBV5-1
j_gene: TRBJ2-5
abundance: .
d_gene: .
CDR3nt: TGCGCCAGCAGCTTGGGGGCAGGGCGGCAAGAGACCCAGTACTTC
CDR3aa: CASSLGAGRQETQYF

v_gene: TRBV18
j_gene: TRBJ1-3
abundance: .
d_gene: TRBD1
CDR3nt: TGTGCCAGCTCCCCACCGGGACAGCCGGGAAACACCATATATTTT
CDR3aa: CASSPPGQPGNTIYF

v_gene: TRBV11-3
j_gene: TRBJ2-1
abundance: few
d_gene: .
CDR3nt: TGTGCCAGCAGCTCTAGGTGGCAGGGAAATGAGCAGTTCTTC
CDR3aa: CASSSRWQGNEQFF